The clone carrying this TCR beta chain was counted only a few times. The sample comes from a study of T cell changes during pregnancy in multiple sclerosis. Here immunoSEQ multiplex PCR was the method, and the copy in TCRdb shows in-frame clones only, minus some. The sample shows 45,000 to 60,000 clones, 80% to 95% of them seen only once. CDR1 MNHEY and CDR2 SVGAGI come from the germline V gene. V was pared by 7 bases and J by 1 base, with 10 bases between. CDR3 length: 13 residues. This sequence was found in a female donor in good health, enrolled as a control in a pregnancy study. The chain couples TRBV6-5 to TRBJ1-1, with D hard to call. This material consisted of CD4+ T cells from peripheral blood mononuclear cells, taken after pregnancy. CDR3 sequence reads: CASTSVRNTEAFF. Written as DNA, the CDR3 is TGTGCCAGCACGTCCGTGAGGAACACTGAAGCTTTCTTT.